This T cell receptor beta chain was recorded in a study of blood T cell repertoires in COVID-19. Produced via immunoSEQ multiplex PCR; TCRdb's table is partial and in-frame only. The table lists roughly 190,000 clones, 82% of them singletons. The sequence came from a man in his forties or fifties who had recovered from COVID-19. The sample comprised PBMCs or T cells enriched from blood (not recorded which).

CDR3 sequence: CASSQGGGANYGYTF. DNA for the CDR3: TGCGCCAGCAGCCAAGGCGGCGGAGCTAACTATGGCTACACCTTC. This sequence joins TRBV4-1 and TRBJ1-2, with unresolved D. The V end lost 1 base, the J end lost 0 bases, and 9 bases lay between the germline ends. The CDR3 length is 15 residues. Germline V gene data show CDR1 as MGHRA and CDR2 as YSYEKL.